A selection of T cell receptor beta chains follows, all from one sample in a study of blood T cell repertoires in COVID-19. Assay: immunoSEQ multiplex PCR; the TCRdb copy retains only in-frame clones and omits some. The top ten clones hold 6.2% of a sample with 140,000 to 150,000 clones, around four fifths of them seen once. The sample comprised PBMCs or T cells enriched from blood (not recorded which). These receptors were obtained from a woman aged 40 to 55 who had recovered from COVID-19. Both conserved end residues are part of each CDR3. A D gene is named only where the DNA matches it firmly. Rows may omit the clone size; those that give it use once, few, many or a size class.

j_gene,abundance,v_gene,d_gene,CDR3aa,CDR3nt
TRBJ1-3,-,TRBV2,-,CASSETTSGNTIYF,TGTGCCAGCAGTGAAACCACATCGGGAAACACCATATATTTT
TRBJ1-5,-,TRBV19,-,CASSITQAVGNQPQHF,TGTGCCAGTAGTATCACTCAGGCCGTGGGCAATCAGCCCCAGCATTTT
TRBJ2-3,-,TRBV5-5,-,CASSPRTLTDTQYF,TGTGCCAGCAGCCCCAGGACTTTAACAGATACGCAGTATTTT
TRBJ2-7,-,TRBV3-1/TRBV3-2,TRBD1,CASSQIWDRAYEQYF,TGTGCCAGCAGCCAAATTTGGGACAGGGCCTACGAGCAGTACTTC
TRBJ1-2,-,TRBV7-2,-,CASSFRGDGYTF,TGTGCCAGCAGCTTCAGGGGAGATGGCTACACCTTC
TRBJ2-1,-,TRBV27,-,CASSLAGGESDGEQFF,TGTGCCAGCAGTTTAGCGGGTGGGGAGAGTGATGGTGAGCAGTTCTTC
TRBJ1-2,-,TRBV25-1,-,CASSDGQSNYGYTF,TGTGCCAGCAGTGACGGACAGAGTAACTATGGCTACACCTTC
TRBJ2-2,-,TRBV5-1,TRBD1,CASSLAGQSRELFF,TGCGCCAGCAGCTTGGCGGGACAGAGCAGGGAGCTGTTTTTT
TRBJ2-1,-,TRBV9,TRBD2,CASSVEEGTSGRKGPIGEQFF,TGTGCCAGCAGCGTAGAGGAGGGGACTAGCGGGAGGAAGGGACCAATCGGTGAGCAGTTCTTC
TRBJ2-2,-,TRBV27,-,CASSLEGGANTGELFF,TGTGCCAGCAGTTTAGAGGGGGGGGCGAACACCGGGGAGCTGTTTTTT
TRBJ2-1,-,TRBV15,-,CATRVLATNEQFF,TGTGCCACCAGAGTGCTAGCGACTAATGAGCAGTTCTTC
TRBJ2-5,once,TRBV2,-,CASRSDIQETQYF,TGTGCCAGCAGGAGCGATATACAAGAGACCCAGTACTTC
TRBJ1-6,-,TRBV30,TRBD1,CASGQANSPLHF,TGTGCCTCGGGACAGGCCAATTCACCCCTCCACTTT
TRBJ1-5,-,TRBV19,-,CASSMAGAGNQPQHF,TGTGCCAGTAGTATGGCGGGGGCTGGCAATCAGCCCCAGCATTTT
TRBJ2-2,-,TRBV6-1,-,CASSENRENTGELFF,TGTGCCAGCAGTGAAAACAGGGAGAACACCGGGGAGCTGTTTTTT
TRBJ1-2,-,TRBV9,TRBD1,CASSVQGQGNYGYTF,TGTGCCAGCAGCGTCCAGGGACAGGGGAACTATGGCTACACCTTC
TRBJ1-2,-,TRBV6-5,TRBD1,CASRWTGGAADGYTF,TGTGCCAGCAGATGGACAGGGGGCGCGGCAGATGGCTACACCTTC
TRBJ1-1,-,TRBV7-9,TRBD1,CASSPMTGTHTEAFF,TGTGCCAGCAGCCCTATGACAGGGACGCACACTGAAGCTTTCTTT
TRBJ2-2,-,TRBV27,TRBD2,CASSGLAGTGELFF,TGTGCCAGCTCCGGACTAGCGGGGACCGGGGAGCTGTTTTTT
TRBJ2-7,-,TRBV5-1,TRBD2,CASSWVTSGGDYEQYF,TGCGCCAGCAGCTGGGTGACTAGCGGGGGAGACTACGAGCAGTACTTC
TRBJ2-3,-,TRBV13,TRBD2,CASSPGTSGSSTDTQYF,TGTGCCAGCAGCCCCGGGACTAGCGGGAGTAGCACAGATACGCAGTATTTT
TRBJ2-1,-,TRBV2,-,CASSSGGWTGNEQFF,TGTGCCAGCAGCTCGGGGGGGTGGACAGGCAATGAGCAGTTCTTC
TRBJ2-7,few,TRBV5-4,-,CASSKDSRTTYEQYF,TGTGCCAGCAGCAAGGACAGCCGTACCACCTACGAGCAGTACTTC
TRBJ1-1,once,TRBV5-1,-,CASRQGNTEAFF,TGCGCCAGCAGACAGGGGAACACTGAAGCTTTCTTT
TRBJ1-3,few,TRBV7-8,-,CASTETAGNTIYF,TGTGCCAGCACCGAGACAGCTGGAAACACCATATATTTT
TRBJ1-2,few,TRBV5-1,TRBD1,CASSRTGLDYGYTF,TGCGCCAGCAGCCGGACAGGGCTTGACTATGGCTACACCTTC